This T cell receptor (beta chain) emerged from a study of control samples from healthy donors and cancer patients. The protocol was immunoSEQ multiplex PCR, while the TCRdb copy is restricted to in-frame clones and leaves out a portion. The table records approximately 150,000 clones, 85% to 90% of them present only once. CDR1 LGHNA and CDR2 YSLEER come from the germline V gene. The ends were cut back, 0 bases at V and 2 bases at J, with 5 bases in the middle. The CDR3 extends over 15 amino acids. The chain combines TRBV4-3 with TRBJ1-6; D ambiguous. Input material: blood. This clonotype originated in a young man in good health. CDR3: CASSQDNTYNSPLHF. CDR3 DNA sequence: TGCGCCAGCAGCCAAGATAACACCTATAATTCACCCCTCCACTTT.